This TCR beta chain stems from a study of blood T cells in healthy people across ages. Study-wide points: CMV status of donors was unknown, possibly confounding expanded clonotype changes.

In regard to this clonotype: Its antigen is as yet unknown.

Extraction yielded at least 5 micrograms of total RNA per sample. PCR was performed a second time for about 6 to 11 cycles using a sample-barcoded 5' primer and a J-beta primer mix. Every cDNA was tagged by a template-switch adaptor with 12 random nucleotides. MiXCR, run by TCRdb on the 5' RACE reads, gives a single entry per CDR3 protein. The repertoire consists of some 1.5 million distinct CDR3 sequences, with 42% occurring once and the leading ten covering 4%. CDR1 and CDR2 from the germline V gene are DFQATT and SNEGSKA (reference sequence). Germline trimming cut 6 bases from V and 1 base from J; bases unmatched to any gene: 7. CDR3 length: 15 amino acids.

The chain employs TRBV20-1 and TRBJ2-3; TRBD2 matches 10 bases. Material for sequencing was blood. This sequence was found in a woman in her late teens or twenties in good health. The CDR3 sequence is CSADPLAGGTDTQYF. Written as DNA, the CDR3 is TGCAGTGCAGACCCCCTAGCGGGGGGCACAGATACGCAGTATTTT.